The clone carrying this T cell receptor (beta chain) was found once. This record comes from a study of OX40 agonist ivuxolimab in advanced cancers. CDR1 and CDR2 from the germline V gene are KGHSH and LQKENI. The CDR3 consists of 14 residues. Trimming took 5 bases from V and 1 from J, leaving 11 bases between them. The assay was immunoSEQ multiplex PCR, and TCRdb's table has in-frame clones only and misses some. The top ten hold less than 0.55% of the sample, which has roughly 64,000 clones, 75% to 95% seen once. Blood sampling took place at baseline, cycle 4 day 1, and cycle 7 day 1. This specimen was CD4+ or CD8+ T cells sorted from blood, taken in a trial of the OX40 agonist ivuxolimab. This chain joins TRBV18 and TRBJ1-1; D gene uncertain. This TCR was recovered from an adult with an advanced solid tumor such as melanoma, head and neck, liver or kidney cancer. This CDR3 is CASSASRQNTEAFF. Written as DNA, the CDR3 is TGTGCCAGCTCAGCCTCAAGACAGAACACTGAAGCTTTCTTT.